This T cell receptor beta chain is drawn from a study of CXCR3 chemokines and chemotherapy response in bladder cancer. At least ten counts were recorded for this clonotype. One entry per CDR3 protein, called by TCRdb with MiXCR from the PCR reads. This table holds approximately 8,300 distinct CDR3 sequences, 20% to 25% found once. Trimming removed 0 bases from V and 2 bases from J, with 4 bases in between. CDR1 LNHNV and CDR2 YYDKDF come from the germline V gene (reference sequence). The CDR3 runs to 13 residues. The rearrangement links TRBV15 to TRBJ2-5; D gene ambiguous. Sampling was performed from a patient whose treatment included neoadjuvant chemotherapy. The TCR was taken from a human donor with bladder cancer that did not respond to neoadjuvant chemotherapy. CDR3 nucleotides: TGTGCCACCAGCAGAGACAGTCAAGAGACCCAGTACTTC. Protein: CATSRDSQETQYF. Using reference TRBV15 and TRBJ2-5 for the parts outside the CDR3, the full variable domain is DAMVIQNPRYQVTQFGKPVTLSCSQTLNHNVMYWYQQKSSQAPKLLFHYYDKDFNNEADTPDNFQSRRPNTSFCFLDIRSPGLGDTAMYLCATSRDSQETQYFGPGTRLLVL.